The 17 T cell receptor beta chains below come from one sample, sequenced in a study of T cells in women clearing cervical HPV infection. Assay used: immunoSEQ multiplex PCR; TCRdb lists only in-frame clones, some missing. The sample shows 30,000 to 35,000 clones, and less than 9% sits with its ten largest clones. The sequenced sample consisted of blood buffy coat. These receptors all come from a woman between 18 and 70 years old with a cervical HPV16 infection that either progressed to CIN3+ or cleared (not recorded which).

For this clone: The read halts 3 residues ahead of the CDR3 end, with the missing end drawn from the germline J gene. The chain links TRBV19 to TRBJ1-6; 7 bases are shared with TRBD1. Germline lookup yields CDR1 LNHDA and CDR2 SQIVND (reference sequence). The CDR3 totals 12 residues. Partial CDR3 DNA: TGTGCCAGTAGCTATTCCAGGGGGGCC. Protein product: CASSYSRGA. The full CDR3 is CASSYSRGALHF.

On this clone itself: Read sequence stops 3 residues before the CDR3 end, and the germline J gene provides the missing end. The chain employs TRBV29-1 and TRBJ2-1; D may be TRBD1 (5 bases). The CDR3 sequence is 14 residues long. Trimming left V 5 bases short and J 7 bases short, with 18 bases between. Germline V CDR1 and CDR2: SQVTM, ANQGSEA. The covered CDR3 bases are TGCAGCGTTCCGAGTCTAGGGGCCCGAAATGAG. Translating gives CSVPSLGARNE. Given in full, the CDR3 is CSVPSLGARNEQFF.

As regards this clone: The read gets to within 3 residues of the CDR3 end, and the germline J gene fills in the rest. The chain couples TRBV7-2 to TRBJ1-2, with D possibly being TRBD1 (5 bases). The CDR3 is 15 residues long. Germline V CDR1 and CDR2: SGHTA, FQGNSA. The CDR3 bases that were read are TGTGCCAGCAGCCCCGGGGGTATCTCCTACAATGAC. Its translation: CASSPGGISYND. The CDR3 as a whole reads CASSPGGISYNDYTF.

CDR3 region: CSAKQGPYEQYF. The sequenced CDR3 bases are TGCAGTGCTAAACAGGGGCCCTACGAG. V is TRBV20-1 and J is TRBJ2-7, with 7 bases identical to TRBD1. The sequence runs out 3 residues before the end of the CDR3; the remainder is reconstructed from the germline J gene. The CDR3 is 12 residues long. Germline values: CDR1 DFQATT, CDR2 SNEGSKA (reference sequence). Trimming took 4 bases from V and 2 from J; bases not matched to a gene: 2.

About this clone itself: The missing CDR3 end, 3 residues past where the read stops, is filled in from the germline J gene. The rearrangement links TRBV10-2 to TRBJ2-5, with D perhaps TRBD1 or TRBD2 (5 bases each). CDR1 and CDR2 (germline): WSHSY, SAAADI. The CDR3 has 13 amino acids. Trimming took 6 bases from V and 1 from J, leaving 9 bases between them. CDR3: CASRGEPQETQYF. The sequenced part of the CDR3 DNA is TGCGCCAGCAGAGGGGAGCCCCAAGAGACC.

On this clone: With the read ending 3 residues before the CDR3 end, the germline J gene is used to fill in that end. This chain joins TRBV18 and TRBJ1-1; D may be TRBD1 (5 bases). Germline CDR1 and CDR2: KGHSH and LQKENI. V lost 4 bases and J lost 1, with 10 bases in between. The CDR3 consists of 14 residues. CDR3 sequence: CASSRLDRNTEAFF. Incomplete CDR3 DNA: TGTGCCAGCTCACGCCTCGACAGGAACACTGAA. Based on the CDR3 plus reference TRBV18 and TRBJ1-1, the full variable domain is NAGVMQNPRHLVRRRGQEARLRCSPMKGHSHVYWYRQLPEEGLKFMVYLQKENIIDESGMPKERFSAEFPKEGPSILRIQQVVRGDSAAYFCASSRLDRNTEAFFGQGTRLTVV.

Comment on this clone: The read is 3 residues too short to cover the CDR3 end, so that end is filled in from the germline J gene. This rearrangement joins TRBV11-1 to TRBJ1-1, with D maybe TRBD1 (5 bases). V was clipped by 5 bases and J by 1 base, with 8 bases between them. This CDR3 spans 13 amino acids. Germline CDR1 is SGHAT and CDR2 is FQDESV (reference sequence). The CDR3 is CASSLGQNTEAFF. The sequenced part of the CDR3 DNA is TGTGCCAGCAGCCTAGGACAGAACACTGAA.

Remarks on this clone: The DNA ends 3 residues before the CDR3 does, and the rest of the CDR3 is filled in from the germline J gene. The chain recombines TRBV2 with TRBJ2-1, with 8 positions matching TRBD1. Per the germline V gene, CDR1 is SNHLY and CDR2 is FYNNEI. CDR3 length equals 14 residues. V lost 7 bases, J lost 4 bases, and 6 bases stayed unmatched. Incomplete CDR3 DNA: TGTGCCAGCACCGGGACAGGAGGTTACAATGAG. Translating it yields CASTGTGGYNE. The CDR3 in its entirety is CASTGTGGYNEQFF.

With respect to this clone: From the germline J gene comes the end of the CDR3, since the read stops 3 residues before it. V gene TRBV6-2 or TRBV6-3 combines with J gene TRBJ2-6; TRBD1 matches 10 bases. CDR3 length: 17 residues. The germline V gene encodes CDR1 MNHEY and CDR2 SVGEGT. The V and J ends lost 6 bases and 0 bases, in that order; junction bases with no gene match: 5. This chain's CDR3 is CASSPGQGSSGANVLTF. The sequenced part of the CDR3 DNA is TGTGCCAGCAGCCCGGGACAGGGGAGCTCTGGGGCCAACGTC.

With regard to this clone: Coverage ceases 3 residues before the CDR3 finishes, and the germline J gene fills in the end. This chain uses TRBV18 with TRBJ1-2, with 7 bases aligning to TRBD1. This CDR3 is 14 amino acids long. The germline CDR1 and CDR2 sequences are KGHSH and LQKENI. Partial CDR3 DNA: TGTGCCAGCTCATACCGGGACAGTCTAAATGAC. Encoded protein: CASSYRDSLND. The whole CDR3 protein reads CASSYRDSLNDYTF. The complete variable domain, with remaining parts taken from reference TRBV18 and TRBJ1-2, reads NAGVMQNPRHLVRRRGQEARLRCSPMKGHSHVYWYRQLPEEGLKFMVYLQKENIIDESGMPKERFSAEFPKEGPSILRIQQVVRGDSAAYFCASSYRDSLNDYTFGSGTRLTVV.

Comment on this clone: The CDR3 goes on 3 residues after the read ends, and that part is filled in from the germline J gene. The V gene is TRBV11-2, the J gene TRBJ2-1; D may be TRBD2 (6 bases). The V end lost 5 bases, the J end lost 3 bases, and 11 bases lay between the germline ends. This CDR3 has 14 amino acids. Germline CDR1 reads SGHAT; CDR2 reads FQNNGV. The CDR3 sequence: CASSPRGNYNEQFF. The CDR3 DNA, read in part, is TGTGCCAGCAGCCCCCGGGGGAACTACAATGAG.

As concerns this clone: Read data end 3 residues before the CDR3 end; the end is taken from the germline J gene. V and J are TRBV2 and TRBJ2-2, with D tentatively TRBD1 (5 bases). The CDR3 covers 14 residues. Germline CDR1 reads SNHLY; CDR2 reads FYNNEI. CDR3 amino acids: CASRPKAGANVLFF. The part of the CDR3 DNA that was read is TGTGCCAGCAGGCCCAAGGCTGGGGCCAACGTG.

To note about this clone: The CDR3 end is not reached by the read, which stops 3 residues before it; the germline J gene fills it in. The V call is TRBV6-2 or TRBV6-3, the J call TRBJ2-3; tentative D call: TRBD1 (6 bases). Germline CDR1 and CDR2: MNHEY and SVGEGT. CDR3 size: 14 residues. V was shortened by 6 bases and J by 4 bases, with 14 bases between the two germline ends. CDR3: CASSPAGVADTQYF. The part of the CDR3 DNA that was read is TGTGCCAGCAGCCCAGCAGGGGTCGCAGATACG.

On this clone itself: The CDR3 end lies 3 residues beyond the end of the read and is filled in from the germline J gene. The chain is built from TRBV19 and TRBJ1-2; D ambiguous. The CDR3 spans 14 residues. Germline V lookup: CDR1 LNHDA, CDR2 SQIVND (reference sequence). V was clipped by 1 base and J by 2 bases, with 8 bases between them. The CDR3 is CASSIGGSNYGYTF. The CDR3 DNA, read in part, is TGTGCCAGTAGTATAGGAGGGTCAAACTATGGC.

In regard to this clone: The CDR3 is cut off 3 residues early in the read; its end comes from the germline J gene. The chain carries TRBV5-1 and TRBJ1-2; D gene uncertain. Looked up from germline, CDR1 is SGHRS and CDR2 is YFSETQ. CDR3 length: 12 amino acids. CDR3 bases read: TGCGCCAGCAGCTTAGACACACCAGGC. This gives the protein CASSLDTPG. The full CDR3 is CASSLDTPGYTF. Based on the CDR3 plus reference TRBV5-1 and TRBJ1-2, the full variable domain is KAGVTQTPRYLIKTRGQQVTLSCSPISGHRSVSWYQQTPGQGLQFLFEYFSETQRNKGNFPGRFSGRQFSNSRSEMNVSTLELGDSALYLCASSLDTPGYTFGSGTRLTVV.

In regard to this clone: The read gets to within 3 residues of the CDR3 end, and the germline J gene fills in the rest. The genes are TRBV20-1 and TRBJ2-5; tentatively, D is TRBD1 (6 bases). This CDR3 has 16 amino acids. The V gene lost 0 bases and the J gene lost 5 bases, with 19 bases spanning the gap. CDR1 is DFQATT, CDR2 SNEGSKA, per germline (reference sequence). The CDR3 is CSARDPVLGARETQYF. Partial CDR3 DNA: TGCAGTGCTAGAGACCCTGTTTTGGGGGCGCGGGAGACC.

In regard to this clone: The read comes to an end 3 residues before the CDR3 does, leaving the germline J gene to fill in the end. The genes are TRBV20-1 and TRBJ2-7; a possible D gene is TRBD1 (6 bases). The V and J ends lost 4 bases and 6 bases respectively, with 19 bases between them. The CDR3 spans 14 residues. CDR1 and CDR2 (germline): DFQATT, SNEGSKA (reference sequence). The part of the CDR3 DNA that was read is TGCAGTGCTATCTACAGGGCGAGTATGTCCGAG. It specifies CSAIYRASMSE. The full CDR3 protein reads CSAIYRASMSEQYF.